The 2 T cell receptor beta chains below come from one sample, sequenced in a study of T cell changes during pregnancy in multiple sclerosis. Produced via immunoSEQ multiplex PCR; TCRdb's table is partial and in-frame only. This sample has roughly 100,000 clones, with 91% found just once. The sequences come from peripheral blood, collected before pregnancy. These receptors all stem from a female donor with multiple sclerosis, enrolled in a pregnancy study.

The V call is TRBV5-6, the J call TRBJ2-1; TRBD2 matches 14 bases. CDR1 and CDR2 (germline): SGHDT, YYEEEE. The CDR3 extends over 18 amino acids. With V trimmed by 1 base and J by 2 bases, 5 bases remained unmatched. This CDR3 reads CASSLRRLAGGPYNEQFF. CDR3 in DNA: TGTGCCAGCAGCTTGAGAAGACTAGCGGGAGGGCCCTACAATGAGCAGTTCTTC.

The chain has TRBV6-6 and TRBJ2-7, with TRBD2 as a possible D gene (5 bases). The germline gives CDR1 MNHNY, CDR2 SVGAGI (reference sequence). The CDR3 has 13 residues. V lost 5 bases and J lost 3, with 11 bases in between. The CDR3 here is CASSGPGGYEQYF. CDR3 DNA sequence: TGTGCCAGCAGTGGACCAGGAGGCTACGAGCAGTACTTC.